Below, one T cell receptor beta chain is given with its context. Original data processing: Estimation of nucleated cell counts was performed using reference gene primer amplification. Clones were sequenced by immunoSEQ multiplex PCR, and TCRdb holds only the in-frame ones, with some missing. Clonal size and the V and J genes are those of that table, whereas D and trimming came from the DNA. The data show some 150,000 clones, 60% to 85% seen once. Trimming stripped 0 bases from V and 3 bases from J, with 8 bases between. This CDR3 spans 14 amino acids. The germline V gene has CDR1 SGDLS and CDR2 YYNGEE. This entry comes from a study of blood T cell repertoires in COVID-19. About the study: Acute and convalescent COVID-19 samples came from the United States, Italy and Spain. PBMCs, B-cell-depleted T cells, or T cells provided the cDNA or gDNA that made up the material.

The chain uses TRBV9 and TRBJ2-3, with D perhaps matching TRBD2 (6 bases). The receptor was isolated from a man in his forties or fifties with active or convalescent COVID-19. The sample comprised peripheral blood. CDR3 loop: CASSVGLETDTQYF. The CDR3 DNA sequence: TGTGCCAGCAGCGTAGGACTAGAAACAGATACGCAGTATTTT.